The rows below give T cell receptor beta chains drawn from one sample of a study of identical twins. Via MiXCR, TCRdb re-called the 5' RACE reads, giving one row per CDR3 protein. The data contain approximately 500,000 distinct CDR3 sequences, roughly 24% of them singletons. These records were also assigned to another study, of T cells expressing NK-cell markers.

Sequencing was performed on CD4+ T cells sorted from blood. These receptors were obtained from a woman under 30 in good health. CDR3s include the opening cysteine and the closing phenylalanine or tryptophan. The D gene is left open where the match is weak. Clone size is stated in some rows and not others, as once, few, many or a class when expanded.

clone_size	cdr3_length	d_call	j_call	v_call	cdr3_aa
few	11	-	TRBJ2-1	TRBV6-2/TRBV6-3	CASSSRAEQFF
-	14	-	TRBJ1-2	TRBV20-1	CSAIPQGLVYGYTF
few	13	-	TRBJ1-2	TRBV20-1	CSARDAGFYGYTF
few	13	-	TRBJ1-6	TRBV5-1	CASSLSEYSPLHF
-	13	-	TRBJ2-2	TRBV3-1	CAMGQGNTGELFF
-	15	TRBD2	TRBJ2-1	TRBV7-2	CASSSRSGAYNEQFF
-	12	-	TRBJ2-7	TRBV10-3	CAIRDGAYEQYF
-	13	-	TRBJ1-1	TRBV6-1	CASSRNTGTEAFF
-	14	TRBD1	TRBJ2-7	TRBV10-3	CAISFRGTGDEQYF
-	15	-	TRBJ1-5	TRBV6-1	CASSDGSGINQPQHF
-	12	-	TRBJ1-6	TRBV6-2/TRBV6-3	CASNSNRSPLHF
few	15	-	TRBJ1-5	TRBV12-3/TRBV12-4	CASSFALPSNQPQHF
few	14	TRBD2	TRBJ2-1	TRBV29-1	CSVLRSGRADEQFF
-	16	-	TRBJ2-5	TRBV19	CASNSHKRAGQETQYF
-	14	-	TRBJ1-1	TRBV19	CASSMGHSNTEAFF
-	16	-	TRBJ2-7	TRBV18	CASSPFVGSLRMEQYF
-	16	-	TRBJ2-5	TRBV21-1	CASSNSGLAGEETQYF
many	11	-	TRBJ1-1	TRBV20-1	CSAKMNTEAFF
few	13	-	TRBJ2-3	TRBV27	CASSLSRGDTQYF
-	19	TRBD1	TRBJ2-6	TRBV11-1	CASSLATGGAKLGANVLTF
-	15	TRBD1	TRBJ1-4	TRBV2	CASSGQGSTNEKLFF
few	17	TRBD2	TRBJ2-4	TRBV7-2	CASSTPGLAGHKNIQYF
-	15	-	TRBJ1-4	TRBV16	CASSQYGRGYEKLFF
few	14	-	TRBJ2-7	TRBV10-3	CAISVGPASYEQYF
few	16	-	TRBJ2-2	TRBV5-1	CASSLAPGTHTGELFF
-	14	TRBD1	TRBJ1-1	TRBV20-1	CSARDWDRVTEAFF
-	14	TRBD2	TRBJ2-1	TRBV5-5	CASNREVSYNEQFF
few	15	-	TRBJ2-1	TRBV4-3	CASSHGRVWEDEQFF
-	12	-	TRBJ2-2	TRBV10-1	CASSLNTEELFF
-	14	-	TRBJ2-2	TRBV20-1	CSALDPRRGGELFF
few	15	-	TRBJ2-1	TRBV24-1	CATSDPGGSNNEQFF
-	13	TRBD1	TRBJ1-4	TRBV29-1	CSAGQGDDEKLFF
-	14	-	TRBJ2-3	TRBV7-2	CASSLVGFTDTQYF
-	16	-	TRBJ2-2	TRBV9	CASSVVSSANTGELFF
-	14	-	TRBJ2-5	TRBV15	CATTSRDLQETQYF
-	14	TRBD2	TRBJ2-1	TRBV20-1	CSARQTSGGNEQFF
-	14	-	TRBJ2-3	TRBV2	CASSVAPRADTQYF
-	15	TRBD1	TRBJ1-1	TRBV5-1	CASSLASMGQNRAFF
-	12	-	TRBJ2-7	TRBV7-2	CASSHILRTQYF
few	15	-	TRBJ2-5	TRBV12-3/TRBV12-4	CASSGVLGRKETQYF
-	16	TRBD2	TRBJ2-5	TRBV4-1	CASSQGGTSGKETQYF
few	16	TRBD1	TRBJ2-2	TRBV6-2/TRBV6-3	CASRPLGTADSGELFF
-	18	-	TRBJ2-1	TRBV11-2	CASSFPGLGGQTYNEQFF
-	12	-	TRBJ1-2	TRBV10-3	CAISDQGKGYTF
-	13	TRBD1	TRBJ1-1	TRBV20-1	CSARGQVNTEAFF
few	15	-	TRBJ2-3	TRBV9	CASSSRTDYTDTQYF
few	14	-	TRBJ1-6	TRBV12-3/TRBV12-4	CASSYGRTNSPLHF
few	13	-	TRBJ2-2	TRBV30	CAWSYRDGGELFF
few	17	TRBD2	TRBJ2-1	TRBV11-3	CASSLGSGGASINEQFF
-	12	-	TRBJ1-1	TRBV20-1	CSAQGGVTEAFF
-	13	-	TRBJ2-2	TRBV6-2/TRBV6-3	CASIKTGTRRLFF
-	16	-	TRBJ1-4	TRBV11-2	CASSKIGGAIGEKLFF
few	14	-	TRBJ2-3	TRBV7-8	CASSLDPVTDTQYF